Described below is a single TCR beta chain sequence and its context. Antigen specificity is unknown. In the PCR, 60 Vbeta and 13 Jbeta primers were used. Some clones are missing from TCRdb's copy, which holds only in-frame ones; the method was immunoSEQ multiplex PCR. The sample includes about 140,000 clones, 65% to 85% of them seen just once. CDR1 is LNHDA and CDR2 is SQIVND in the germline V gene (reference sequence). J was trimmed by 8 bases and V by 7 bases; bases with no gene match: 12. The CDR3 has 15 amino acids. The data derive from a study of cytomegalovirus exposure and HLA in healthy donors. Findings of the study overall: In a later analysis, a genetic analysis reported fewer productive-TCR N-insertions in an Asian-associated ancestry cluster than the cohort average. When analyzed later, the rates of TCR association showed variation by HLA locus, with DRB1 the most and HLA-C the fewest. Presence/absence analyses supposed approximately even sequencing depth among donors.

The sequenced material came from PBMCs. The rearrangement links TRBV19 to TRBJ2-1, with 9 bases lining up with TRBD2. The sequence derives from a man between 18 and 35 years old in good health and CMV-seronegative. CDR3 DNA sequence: TGTGCCAGTAAAGGCGGGGGGGCTCGGGCCGATGAGCAGTTCTTC. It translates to CASKGGGARADEQFF.